The clone carrying this T cell receptor (beta chain) has a count of ten or more. Its antigen is unknown. CDR1 is SQVTM and CDR2 is ANQGSEA in the germline V gene. The trim removed 1 base at V and 3 bases at J, leaving 9 bases unmatched. This CDR3 region has 15 residues. This sample stems from a study of T-cell reconstitution after alpha-beta-depleted transplantation in children. Study-level findings and limits: There were reportedly several hundred expanded graft clones from which alpha-beta T cells came about two months after transplant. For some patients, TCRbeta diversity was high at day 60 because of recipient T cells and thymic progenitors that survived. T cells produced anew were the main source of T-cell counts and diversity one year after transplant.

As it was prepared, the TCRbeta library received unique molecular identifiers. Each CDR3 protein is one row after TCRdb ran MiXCR on the PCR reads. The sample contains approximately 500,000 distinct CDR3 sequences, about 10% of which appear only once. The sample consisted of PBMCs, taken before TCRalphabeta/CD19-depleted stem cell transplant. The rearrangement uses TRBV29-1 and TRBJ2-7, with 7 bases matching TRBD2. The clonotype originates from a child aged 2-15 years with inherited bone marrow failure, due to receive a stem cell transplant. CDR3 in amino acids: CSVEGMAGDFYEQYF. CDR3 DNA: TGCAGCGTTGAAGGGATGGCGGGAGACTTCTACGAGCAGTACTTC.